The rows below give T cell receptor beta chains drawn from one sample of a study of shared clonotypes between healthy human individuals. The repertoire was sequenced with immunoSEQ multiplex PCR; TCRdb's copy has only in-frame clones and lacks some. The sample shows about a million clones, over 60% of them seen only once. The specimen was memory CD4+ T cells sorted from blood. The receptors originated from a man aged 18 to 30 in good health. CDR3s include the opening cysteine and the closing phenylalanine or tryptophan. The D gene is left open where the match is weak. Size values are once, few and many counts, or a class for expanded clones, and some rows have none.

>TRBV18|.|TRBD2|TRBJ2-1
TGTGCCAGCTCACCACCATCGACTAGCGGGCGCAATGAGCAGTTCTTC
CASSPPSTSGRNEQFF
>TRBV5-1|.|.|TRBJ1-3
TGCGCCAGCAGCTTGGGGGTAGGAAACACCATATATTTT
CASSLGVGNTIYF
>TRBV30|.|.|TRBJ1-6
TGTGCCTGGACCGGTCGTAATTCACCCCTCCACTTT
CAWTGRNSPLHF
>TRBV6-5|.|.|TRBJ2-2
TGTGCCAGCAGTTACGCCCCGACCGGGGAGCTGTTTTTT
CASSYAPTGELFF
>TRBV2|.|TRBD2|TRBJ2-5
TGTGCCAGCAGTTTGAGCCAGCGGGATAAAGGAGGGACCCAGTACTTC
CASSLSQRDKGGTQYF
>TRBV27|.|.|TRBJ2-2
TGTGCCACCCCGACAGAATTCAACGGGGAGCTGTTTTTT
CATPTEFNGELFF
>TRBV5-4|few|.|TRBJ2-7
TGTGCCAGCAGCCGAGACTTGAACACCTACGAGCAGTACTTC
CASSRDLNTYEQYF
>TRBV18|.|.|TRBJ2-7
TGTGCCAGCTCACCCCGTAAAGCGGAAAGCTCCTACGAGCAGTACTTC
CASSPRKAESSYEQYF
>TRBV9|.|TRBD1|TRBJ1-4
TGTGCCAGCAGCGTCTCTACCGGGACAGGGGCTGAAAAACTGTTTTTT
CASSVSTGTGAEKLFF
>TRBV29-1|.|.|TRBJ1-1
TGCAGCGTGGCACAGGGCCCTGAAGCTTTCTTT
CSVAQGPEAFF
>TRBV6-1|few|TRBD1|TRBJ1-2
TGTGCCAGCAGTGATTTGGGACAGCGGATTAACTATGGCTACACCTTC
CASSDLGQRINYGYTF
>TRBV7-2|once|TRBD2|TRBJ2-3
TGTGCCAGCAGCTTACACACTACTAGCGGGAGTGATACGCAGTATTTT
CASSLHTTSGSDTQYF
>TRBV6-5|many|.|TRBJ1-6
TGTGCCAGCAGTTCCCCGGGGGATTATTCACCCCTCCACTTT
CASSSPGDYSPLHF
>TRBV7-2|many|TRBD1|TRBJ1-2
TGTGCCAGCAGCCCCGGGACAGGGAGGCGCTACACCTTC
CASSPGTGRRYTF
>TRBV15|.|.|TRBJ2-7
TGTGCCACCAGCAGAGATACAAGCGTAAGCTACGAGCAGTACTTC
CATSRDTSVSYEQYF
>TRBV18|few|.|TRBJ1-5
TGTGCCAGCTCACCGGGGGTCACGGAGCCCCAGCATTTT
CASSPGVTEPQHF
>TRBV10-2|.|.|TRBJ1-1
TGCGCCAGCAGTGGAGGAGGAAGTTATGAAGCTTTCTTT
CASSGGGSYEAFF
>TRBV18|.|.|TRBJ2-7
TGTGCCAGCTCACAGGGGGGTAACGAGCAGTACTTC
CASSQGGNEQYF
>TRBV18|.|.|TRBJ2-1
TGTGCCAGCTCACCACAACTCTTGAGCTCCTACAATGAGCAGTTCTTC
CASSPQLLSSYNEQFF
>TRBV6-1|.|TRBD2|TRBJ2-7
TGTGCCAGCAGTGTTGGGTACGCTTCTAGCGGGAGGGCCTACGAGCAGTACTTC
CASSVGYASSGRAYEQYF
>TRBV10-3|.|TRBD1|TRBJ1-2
TGTGCCATCAGTGAGGAACGACAGGGACGATATTTC
CAISEERQGRYF
>TRBV5-4|.|TRBD1|TRBJ2-1
TGTGCCAGCAGCTTGGTTGGGACAGGGAACAATGAGCAGTTCTTC
CASSLVGTGNNEQFF
>TRBV4-2|.|TRBD1|TRBJ1-3
TGTGCCAGCAGCCACGACGGGACAGGGAACTCTGGAAACACCATATATTTT
CASSHDGTGNSGNTIYF
>TRBV5-1|few|.|TRBJ1-1
TGCGCCAGCAGCTTGAATTTCGCTGAAGCTTTCTTT
CASSLNFAEAFF
>TRBV7-2|few|.|TRBJ1-3
TGTGCCAGCAGCCGGACGGAGGGTACTGGAAACACCATATATTTT
CASSRTEGTGNTIYF
>TRBV5-1|.|.|TRBJ2-3
TGCGCCAGCAGCTTGGCCACGGGGACCGATACGCAGTATTTT
CASSLATGTDTQYF
>TRBV5-6|.|TRBD2|TRBJ2-2
TGTGCCAGCAGCTATAAGCTAGCGGGAGTAGGCACCGGGGAGCTGTTTTTT
CASSYKLAGVGTGELFF
>TRBV7-2|.|.|TRBJ1-3
TGTGCCAGCAGCTTCGGACAGTTAAGTGCTGGAAACACCATATATTTT
CASSFGQLSAGNTIYF
>TRBV7-9|few|TRBD2|TRBJ2-1
TGTGCCAGCGCCGACGGACTAGCGGGAGTGAATGAGCAGTTCTTC
CASADGLAGVNEQFF
>TRBV7-9|.|TRBD1|TRBJ1-2
TGTGCCAGCAGCTCGGGACAGGGAGATCGTGGCTACACCTTC
CASSSGQGDRGYTF
>TRBV28|.|.|TRBJ2-7
TGTGCCAGCAGTCGCCCCACAGGGCCTCACGAGCAGTACTTC
CASSRPTGPHEQYF
>TRBV19|.|.|TRBJ1-5
TGTGCCAGTGACAGAAATAGCAATCAGCCCCAGCATTTT
CASDRNSNQPQHF
>TRBV30|.|TRBD2|TRBJ2-3
TGTGCCTGGAGGTCGGGAGGGGCCCCGTATTTT
CAWRSGGAPYF
>TRBV5-1|.|.|TRBJ2-2
TGCGCCAGCAGCTTGGCCGTCCACGGCGGGGAGCTGTTTTTT
CASSLAVHGGELFF
>TRBV5-1|.|TRBD2|TRBJ2-4
TGCGCCAGCAGCTCCCATGCCGGTTGGGAGGGCATTCAGTACTTC
CASSSHAGWEGIQYF
>TRBV5-4|.|TRBD1|TRBJ1-2
TGTGCCAGCAGCTTGTGGGGGACAGGCGTTAACTATGGCTACACCTTC
CASSLWGTGVNYGYTF
>TRBV6-1|.|.|TRBJ2-2
TGTGCCAGCAGTGGGCTAGCCCTCGGCACCGGGGAGCTGTTTTTT
CASSGLALGTGELFF
>TRBV5-1|few|.|TRBJ2-7
TGCGCCAGCAGCTTGGGAGGGAACTCCTACGAGCAGTACTTC
CASSLGGNSYEQYF
>TRBV6-6|few|.|TRBJ2-5
TGTGCCAGCAACCAAGGGGGGCGCGAGGAGACCCAGTACTTC
CASNQGGREETQYF
>TRBV10-1|.|.|TRBJ2-1
TGCGCCAGCAGTGAGAGGAGACTTCGAAATGAGCAGTTCTTC
CASSERRLRNEQFF
>TRBV28|.|.|TRBJ2-2
TGTGCCACCTTCGATCGGACCGGGGAGCTGTTTTTT
CATFDRTGELFF
>TRBV10-3|.|.|TRBJ2-3
TGTGCCATCAGTGATTGGGGGGATACGCAGTATTTT
CAISDWGDTQYF